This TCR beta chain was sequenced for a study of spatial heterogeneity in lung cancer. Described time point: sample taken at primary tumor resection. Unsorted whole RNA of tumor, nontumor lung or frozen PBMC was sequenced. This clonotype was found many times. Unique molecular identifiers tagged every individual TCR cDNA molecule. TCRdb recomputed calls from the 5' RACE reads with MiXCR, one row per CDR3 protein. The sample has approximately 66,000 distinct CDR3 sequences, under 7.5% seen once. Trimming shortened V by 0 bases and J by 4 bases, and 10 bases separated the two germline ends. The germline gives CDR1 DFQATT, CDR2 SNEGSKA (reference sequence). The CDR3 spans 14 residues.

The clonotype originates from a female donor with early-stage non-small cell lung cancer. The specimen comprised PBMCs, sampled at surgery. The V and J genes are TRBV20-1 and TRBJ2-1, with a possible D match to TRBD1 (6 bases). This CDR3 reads CSARDEGVYNEQFF. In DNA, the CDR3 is TGCAGTGCTAGAGACGAGGGGGTTTACAATGAGCAGTTCTTC.